The 20 T cell receptor beta chains listed next were all sequenced from one sample in a study of T cell clonotyping in hematopoietic cell transplantation. The data were produced by immunoSEQ multiplex PCR, yet TCRdb's version contains in-frame clones alone and is incomplete. The table shows approximately 20,000 clones, with about 82% occurring only once. Time point indicated: recipient sample about 28 days before transplant, after cytoreduction. Sequences were derived from peripheral blood mononuclear cells, sampled before stem cell transplant. These receptor sequences come from a man aged 45-65 years with acute myeloid leukemia. Some clones in this sample may be carry-over from other donors' samples.

The V gene is TRBV30, the J gene TRBJ1-4, with D possibly TRBD1 on 5 matching bases. Germline V gives CDR1 GTSNPN, CDR2 SVGIG (reference sequence). V was pared by 6 bases and J by 0 bases, with 14 bases between. CDR3 size: 15 residues. CDR3 in DNA: TGTGCCTGTTTAACGGGGGGAACAACTAATGAAAAACTGTTTTTT. Its translation is CACLTGGTTNEKLFF.

This chain links TRBV27 with TRBJ2-1; D is possibly TRBD1 (6 bases). The CDR3 consists of 15 residues. V lost 3 bases and J 6 bases, leaving 15 bases between the germline ends. CDR1 and CDR2 (germline): MNHEY, SMNVEV (reference sequence). The DNA of the CDR3 is TGTGCCAGCAGTTTGGTCAGGGGAACGAGCAATGAGCAGTTCTTC. It is translated as CASSLVRGTSNEQFF.

V usage is TRBV7-9 and J usage is TRBJ1-1, with TRBD1 as a possible D gene (5 bases). Trimming removed 5 bases at V and 0 bases at J, with 16 bases between. This CDR3 has 16 residues. Germline CDR1 is SEHNR and CDR2 is FQNEAQ (reference sequence). DNA of the CDR3: TGTGCCAGCAGCCCCGTCGGCGGGGGGATGAACACTGAAGCTTTCTTT. Amino acid sequence: CASSPVGGGMNTEAFF.

The chain links TRBV29-1 to TRBJ2-7; 14 positions match TRBD2. Germline CDR1 reads SQVTM; CDR2 reads ANQGSEA. The CDR3 loop spans 16 amino acids. J was trimmed by 3 bases and V by 6 bases; bases with no gene match: 10. In DNA, the CDR3 is TGCAGCGTCGCCCCGAGCGGGACTAGCGGGGGCTACGAGCAGTACTTC. Its translation: CSVAPSGTSGGYEQYF.

This sequence joins TRBV2 and TRBJ1-5; D is possibly TRBD1 (6 bases). Trimming pared 0 bases from V and 5 bases from J, leaving 14 bases between. The CDR3 runs 16 residues. The V gene's germline CDR1 is SNHLY and CDR2 FYNNEI. DNA of the CDR3: TGTGCCAGCAGTGAAGCGCTTTGGGGGGCGGATCAGCCCCAGCATTTT. Translated, it gives CASSEALWGADQPQHF. The full variable domain, in which reference TRBV2 and TRBJ1-5 provide the parts outside the CDR3, is EPEVTQTPSHQVTQMGQEVILRCVPISNHLYFYWYRQILGQKVEFLVSFYNNEISEKSEIFDDQFSVERPDGSNFTLKIRSTKLEDSAMYFCASSEALWGADQPQHFGDGTRLSIL.

The chain carries TRBV19 and TRBJ1-4; weak D call: TRBD1 (5 bases). The V gene lost 4 bases and the J gene lost 8 bases, with 14 bases spanning the gap. The CDR3 contains 14 residues. CDR1 and CDR2 (germline): LNHDA, SQIVND (reference sequence). The CDR3 region is CASSSRDGREKLFF. The DNA of the CDR3 is TGTGCCAGTAGTAGCAGGGACGGCCGAGAAAAACTGTTTTTT.

The chain joins TRBV19 to TRBJ2-5, with 10 bases aligning to TRBD1. Germline-derived CDR1 and CDR2 are LNHDA and SQIVND (reference sequence). The CDR3 extends over 15 amino acids. V was clipped by 6 bases and J by 5 bases; unmatched bases: 9. The CDR3 sequence is CASRSTGGAGETQYF. The CDR3 DNA sequence: TGTGCCAGTAGGTCGACAGGGGGCGCGGGGGAGACCCAGTACTTC.

J is TRBJ1-4 and V is TRBV6-5; the D is unclear. CDR1 is MNHEY and CDR2 is SVGAGI in the germline V gene. The V gene lost 5 bases and the J gene lost 7 bases, with 17 bases spanning the gap. The CDR3 spans 15 residues. For the CDR3, the DNA is TGTGCCAGCAGTAGCGGGAGGGCGGCTACTGAAAAACTGTTTTTT. Protein sequence: CASSSGRAATEKLFF.

The rearrangement links TRBV30 to TRBJ1-5, with D maybe TRBD1 (6 bases). V was shortened by 3 bases and J by 1 base, with 19 bases between the two germline ends. The CDR3 covers 17 residues. Germline values: CDR1 GTSNPN, CDR2 SVGIG (reference sequence). CDR3 sequence: CAWSRTARGQSNQPQHF. CDR3 DNA sequence: TGTGCCTGGAGCCGTACGGCTCGTGGACAGAGCAATCAGCCCCAGCATTTT.

This clone was seen a few times. The chain couples TRBV7-2 to TRBJ2-2; TRBD1 is a possible D gene (5 bases). The V and J ends lost 1 base and 4 bases respectively, with 7 bases between them. This CDR3 spans 14 amino acids. The germline gives CDR1 SGHTA, CDR2 FQGNSA. CDR3 nucleotide sequence: TGTGCCAGCAGCTTAGGACAGCCCACCGGGGAGCTGTTTTTT. This codes for CASSLGQPTGELFF.

The gene calls are TRBV15 and TRBJ1-1; D uncertain. The CDR3 totals 13 residues. With 0 bases removed from V and 0 bases from J, the gap between germline ends came to 2 bases. Germline V gene lookup returns CDR1 LNHNV and CDR2 YYDKDF (reference sequence). The CDR3 nucleotides are TGTGCCACCAGCAGAGATATGAACACTGAAGCTTTCTTT. Amino acids: CATSRDMNTEAFF.

The chain links TRBV2 to TRBJ2-3; D is perhaps TRBD1 (6 bases). V was trimmed by 6 bases and J by 6 bases, leaving 19 bases between them. The CDR3 is 15 residues long. Germline loops: CDR1 SNHLY, CDR2 FYNNEI. CDR3 DNA sequence: TGTGCCAGCAGCCGGACAGCCTACGATGGGGATACGCAGTATTTT. Protein: CASSRTAYDGDTQYF.

The chain joins TRBV6-5 to TRBJ1-2; possible D gene TRBD1, 6 bases. The V gene lost 5 bases and the J gene lost 4 bases, with 14 bases spanning the gap. The CDR3 length is 14 residues. CDR1 and CDR2 from the germline V gene are MNHEY and SVGAGI. The CDR3 nucleotides read TGTGCCAGCAGTAGAATGGGGGCTGGCTATGGCTACACCTTC. It is translated as CASSRMGAGYGYTF.

The J gene is TRBJ1-1, the V gene TRBV19, with D tentatively TRBD1 (5 bases). This CDR3 spans 16 amino acids. Germline V CDR1 and CDR2: LNHDA, SQIVND (reference sequence). Trimming left V 4 bases short and J 0 bases short, with 15 bases between. The CDR3 loop reads CASSTSSFRVNTEAFF. The CDR3 bases are TGTGCCAGTAGTACGAGTTCGTTCAGGGTGAACACTGAAGCTTTCTTT. The variable domain in full, completed from reference TRBV19 and TRBJ1-1, reads DGGITQSPKYLFRKEGQNVTLSCEQNLNHDAMYWYRQDPGQGLRLIYYSQIVNDFQKGDIAEGYSVSREKKESFPLTVTSAQKNPTAFYLCASSTSSFRVNTEAFFGQGTRLTVV.

The CDR3 reads CASSLAPGGVLSTQYF. In nucleotides, the CDR3 is TGTGCCAGCAGCTTGGCCCCGGGCGGGGTCCTATCGACCCAGTACTTC. The V and J genes are TRBV5-6 and TRBJ2-5; possibly TRBD2 for D (6 bases). This CDR3 is built from 16 residues. The germline V gene has CDR1 SGHDT and CDR2 YYEEEE. Trimming pared 0 bases from V and 7 bases from J, leaving 19 bases between.

The sample holds a few counts of this clone. The chain employs TRBV6-5 and TRBJ2-7, with D possibly matching TRBD1 (6 bases). Germline loops: CDR1 MNHEY, CDR2 SVGAGI. The length of the CDR3 is 13 residues. V shed 6 bases and J shed 1 base, with 10 bases lying between them. The CDR3 DNA reads as TGTGCCAGCAGGAGCGGACAGTCCTACGAGCAGTACTTC. It encodes CASRSGQSYEQYF.

This clone was observed a few times. The gene calls are TRBV4-1 and TRBJ1-2; D not certain. Germline lookup yields CDR1 MGHRA and CDR2 YSYEKL. V was pared by 8 bases and J by 1 base, with 14 bases between. CDR3 length equals 14 residues. The CDR3 loop reads CASSGEKFNYGYTF. The CDR3 coding sequence is TGCGCCAGCTCCGGCGAGAAATTTAACTATGGCTACACCTTC.

Remarks on this clone: At one end, the junction sequence differs from germline, possibly due to a read error. The chain uses TRBV30 and TRBJ1-6, with D unresolved. The CDR3 is made up of 14 amino acids. The germline gives CDR1 GTSNPN, CDR2 SVGIG (reference sequence). The CDR3 spells CAWSVSTANSPLHF. The CDR3 nucleotides read TGTGCCTGGAGTGTAAGCACAGCAAATTCACCCCTCCATTTT.

The rearrangement links TRBV7-2 to TRBJ1-2; TRBD1 aligns across 8 bases. The CDR3 contains 14 residues. The germline CDR1 and CDR2 sequences are SGHTA and FQGNSA. V lost 7 bases, J lost 2 bases, and 6 bases stayed unmatched. The CDR3 bases are TGTGCCAGCATCCGGGACAGGCGAAACTATGGCTACACCTTC. This encodes CASIRDRRNYGYTF.

The V and J genes are TRBV11-2 and TRBJ2-3; 9 positions agree with TRBD2. Germline V gene data show CDR1 as SGHAT and CDR2 as FQNNGV. The CDR3 runs 16 residues. Trimming removed 1 base from V and 4 bases from J; junction bases left unmatched: 6. The CDR3 bases are TGTGCCAGCAGCTTAGGGGGTAGCGGGGGTGCAGATACGCAGTATTTT. Its protein product is CASSLGGSGGADTQYF.